A single sample is the source of the 25 T cell receptor beta chains below, sequenced in a study of shared clonotypes between healthy human individuals. Produced via immunoSEQ multiplex PCR; TCRdb's table is partial and in-frame only. The sample records millions of clones, just under 95% being singletons. Naive-designated CD8 cells lacked CD45RO, were positively enriched for CCR7, and omitted terminally differentiated effector memory CD45RA+ cells. Sequencing was done on a sample of naive CD8+ T cells sorted from blood. These receptors originate from a man aged 18 to 30 in good health.

The rearrangement links TRBV5-1 to TRBJ2-7, with D possibly being TRBD2 (6 bases). The V end was cut by 4 bases, the J end by 5 bases, with 16 bases between. CDR3 length equals 14 residues. CDR1 and CDR2 from the germline V gene are SGHRS and YFSETQ. The CDR3 nucleotides are TGCGCCAGCAGCCCATTGGGGGGAGTCCACGAGCAGTACTTC. The encoded protein is CASSPLGGVHEQYF.

CDR3 sequence reads: CASSHTGDSGANVLTF. The CDR3 DNA is TGCGCCAGCAGCCACACAGGGGACTCTGGGGCCAACGTCCTGACTTTC. This chain uses TRBV4-1 with TRBJ2-6; 7 bases agree with TRBD1. Germline V gene sequence: CDR1 MGHRA, CDR2 YSYEKL. The V gene end was trimmed by 3 bases and the J gene end by 0 bases; junction bases not matched to a gene: 2. The CDR3 length is 16 residues.

The chain uses TRBV7-9 and TRBJ1-1; 10 bases line up with TRBD1. Germline V lookup: CDR1 SEHNR, CDR2 FQNEAQ (reference sequence). The CDR3 totals 16 residues. V shed 0 bases and J 7 bases; nucleotides not matched to a gene: 8. In DNA, the CDR3 is TGTGCCAGCAGCTTAGCCCTCGACAGGGGGCGGGATGAAGCTTTCTTT. This gives the protein CASSLALDRGRDEAFF. The full variable domain, rest sourced from reference TRBV7-9 and TRBJ1-1, is DTGVSQNPRHKITKRGQNVTFRCDPISEHNRLYWYRQTLGQGPEFLTYFQNEAQLEKSRLLSDRFSAERPKGSFSTLEIQRTEQGDSAMYLCASSLALDRGRDEAFFGQGTRLTVV.

J is TRBJ1-6 and V is TRBV28; 10 positions agree with TRBD1. CDR1 is MDHEN and CDR2 is SYDVKM in the germline V gene. Trimming at V came to 7 bases and at J to 8 bases, leaving 5 bases not matched to a gene. CDR3 length equals 14 residues. The DNA of the CDR3 is TGTGCCAGCATAGGGACAGGGGTTTATTCACCCCTCCACTTT. Its translation: CASIGTGVYSPLHF.

This chain uses TRBV6-1 with TRBJ1-2; maybe TRBD1 (5 bases). The CDR3 is made up of 12 amino acids. Trimming removed 7 bases from V and 8 bases from J, with 14 bases in between. Per the germline V gene, CDR1 is MNHNS and CDR2 is SASEGT. The DNA of the CDR3 is TGTGCCAGCACCCTTACGGGGGTCGGCTACACCTTC. Residues: CASTLTGVGYTF.

CDR3 region: CASSFLLGETQYF. The DNA for the CDR3 is TGTGCCAGCAGTTTTCTCCTGGGGGAGACCCAGTACTTC. The chain has TRBV27 and TRBJ2-5; no definite D call. The length of the CDR3 is 13 residues. V lost 3 bases and J 5 bases, leaving 10 bases between the germline ends. Germline CDR1 reads MNHEY; CDR2 reads SMNVEV (reference sequence).

The genes are TRBV5-4 and TRBJ2-3; no definite D call. V lost 4 bases and J lost 0, with 3 bases in between. Germline values: CDR1 SGHNT, CDR2 YYREEE (reference sequence). The CDR3 is 12 residues long. CDR3 sequence: CASSASTDTQYF. The DNA of the CDR3 is TGTGCCAGCAGCGCGAGCACAGATACGCAGTATTTT.

The rearrangement links TRBV6-5 to TRBJ2-7, with a tentative D call TRBD1 (6 bases). Trimming left V 8 bases short and J 0 bases short, with 11 bases between. The germline gives CDR1 MNHEY, CDR2 SVGAGI. The CDR3 consists of 13 residues. The CDR3 DNA sequence: TGTGCCAGCGGACAGAGTAGCTCCTACGAGCAGTACTTC. Translating it yields CASGQSSSYEQYF.

The chain is built from TRBV13 and TRBJ2-6; D may be TRBD1 or TRBD2 (5 bases each). This CDR3 is built from 15 residues. Trimming pared 3 bases from V and 3 bases from J, leaving 9 bases between. Germline CDR1 is PRHDT and CDR2 is FYEKMQ (reference sequence). DNA of the CDR3: TGTGCCAGCAGCTTGAGGGGCGGTGGGGCCAACGTCCTGACTTTC. The encoded protein is CASSLRGGGANVLTF.

J is TRBJ1-1 and V is TRBV6-1; D gene uncertain. The CDR3 sequence is 14 residues long. Trimming left V 2 bases short and J 3 bases short, with 10 bases between. The V gene's germline CDR1 is MNHNS and CDR2 SASEGT. The CDR3 sequence: CASSESGVYTEAFF. CDR3 DNA sequence: TGTGCCAGCAGTGAAAGTGGGGTTTACACTGAAGCTTTCTTT.

This chain joins TRBV7-9 and TRBJ1-3; maybe TRBD1 (6 bases). The CDR3 has 16 amino acids. CDR1 and CDR2 from the germline V gene are SEHNR and FQNEAQ (reference sequence). The V end lost 3 bases, the J end lost 0 bases, and 12 bases lay between the germline ends. The CDR3 coding sequence is TGTGCCAGCAGCTTTGCGACAGGTGCCTCTGGAAACACCATATATTTT. Translated, it gives CASSFATGASGNTIYF.

Details on this clone: This CDR3 is also generated by other DNA sequences in the sample. The chain links TRBV6-5 to TRBJ2-1, with a tentative D call TRBD2 (5 bases). Trimming removed 4 bases at V and 0 bases at J, with 10 bases between. This CDR3 is 15 amino acids long. Germline V lookup: CDR1 MNHEY, CDR2 SVGAGI. CDR3 protein: CASSSSGSSYNEQFF. The CDR3 region has the DNA TGTGCCAGCAGTTCAAGCGGTAGCTCCTACAATGAGCAGTTCTTC.

The CDR3 loop reads CATSPAGGLHEQYF. DNA for the CDR3: TGTGCCACCAGCCCAGCGGGAGGTCTCCACGAGCAGTACTTC. The chain couples TRBV15 to TRBJ2-7; 9 positions match TRBD2. Germline CDR1 and CDR2: LNHNV and YYDKDF (reference sequence). There are 14 residues in the CDR3. V was clipped by 5 bases and J by 5 bases; unmatched bases: 7.

CDR3 nucleotides: TGTGCTAGTGGGCTGGACCTCCCAAGGAATTCACCCCTCCACTTT. Amino acid sequence: CASGLDLPRNSPLHF. This rearrangement joins TRBV12-5 to TRBJ1-6; D gene uncertain. This CDR3 has 15 amino acids. Germline CDR1 LGHNT, CDR2 FRNRAP. V lost 6 bases and J 7 bases, leaving 16 bases between the germline ends.

This clone has only one observation. In the same sample, other DNA sequences code for this CDR3. This sequence joins TRBV6-1 and TRBJ2-3; TRBD2 matches 10 bases. Germline values: CDR1 MNHNS, CDR2 SASEGT. The V gene end was trimmed by 2 bases and the J gene end by 5 bases; junction bases not matched to a gene: 4. There are 15 residues in the CDR3. The CDR3 region is CASSELAGGRDTQYF. CDR3 DNA sequence: TGTGCCAGCAGTGAATTAGCGGGAGGCAGAGATACGCAGTATTTT.

A word on this clone: Other DNA sequences from this sample encode an identical CDR3 as well. This rearrangement joins TRBV29-1 to TRBJ1-1, with no clear D. Looked up from germline, CDR1 is SQVTM and CDR2 is ANQGSEA. The CDR3 length is 12 residues. The V end lost 4 bases, the J end lost 5 bases, and 11 bases lay between the germline ends. The CDR3 nucleotides read TGCAGCGTTGTAGGCGGGTCGACTGAAGCTTTCTTT. Protein: CSVVGGSTEAFF.

This clone was observed once. The rearrangement links TRBV4-3 to TRBJ1-1; the D gene is possibly TRBD1 (5 bases). The CDR3 runs to 15 residues. The V end lost 1 base, the J end lost 3 bases, and 12 bases lay between the germline ends. From germline, CDR1 is LGHNA and CDR2 YSLEER. The CDR3 DNA reads TGCGCCAGCAGCCAAGCCCCAGGGACGGACACTGAAGCTTTCTTT. Translating it yields CASSQAPGTDTEAFF.

CDR3 sequence: CASSSQAENIQYF. In DNA, the CDR3 is TGTGCCAGCAGCTCCCAAGCGGAAAACATTCAGTACTTC. The chain employs TRBV5-4 and TRBJ2-4; D possibly corresponds to TRBD2 (5 bases). Deletions cut 3 bases from V and 5 bases from J, with 9 bases between. The CDR3 loop spans 13 amino acids. CDR1 is SGHNT, CDR2 YYREEE, per germline (reference sequence).

This CDR3 is CASSLMGTNQPQHF. The CDR3, as DNA: TGTGCCAGCAGCTTGATGGGTACCAATCAGCCCCAGCATTTT. The V and J genes are TRBV5-4 and TRBJ1-5; D gene uncertain. The CDR3 is made up of 14 amino acids. The ends were cut back, 1 base at V and 3 bases at J, with 8 bases in the middle. Germline V gene sequence: CDR1 SGHNT, CDR2 YYREEE (reference sequence).

V usage is TRBV27 and J usage is TRBJ2-2; 9 positions match TRBD2. Per germline, CDR1 MNHEY and CDR2 SMNVEV (reference sequence). J lost 5 bases, V lost 5 bases, and 15 bases had no gene match. The CDR3 contains 18 residues. CDR3: CASSPWTCGGAETGELFF. CDR3 in DNA: TGTGCCAGCAGTCCGTGGACTTGCGGGGGGGCAGAAACCGGGGAGCTGTTTTTT.

Note on this clone: Other nucleotide sequences in the sample specify the same CDR3. This chain links TRBV27 with TRBJ1-6; perhaps TRBD1 as D (6 bases). V was cut by 5 bases and J by 7 bases, with 15 bases left in between. There are 15 residues in the CDR3. Germline V gene data show CDR1 as MNHEY and CDR2 as SMNVEV (reference sequence). As DNA, the CDR3 is TGTGCCAGCAGTCCAGGGGCGGGTTCGAATTCACCCCTCCACTTT. This encodes CASSPGAGSNSPLHF.

The rearrangement links TRBV7-9 to TRBJ2-5, with 7 bases fitting TRBD1. Trimming at V came to 5 bases and at J to 3 bases, leaving 9 bases not matched to a gene. Per germline, CDR1 SEHNR and CDR2 FQNEAQ (reference sequence). CDR3 length: 15 residues. CDR3 region: CASSQVQGVEETQYF. As DNA, the CDR3 is TGTGCCAGCAGCCAGGTGCAGGGGGTAGAAGAGACCCAGTACTTC.

CDR3 loop: CASSQGDRTLSYNSPLHF. DNA for the CDR3: TGTGCCAGTAGCCAAGGGGACAGGACCCTTTCCTATAATTCACCCCTCCACTTT. The rearrangement uses TRBV19 and TRBJ1-6; 8 bases agree with TRBD1. From germline, CDR1 is LNHDA and CDR2 SQIVND (reference sequence). The CDR3 has 18 residues. J gave up 1 base and V 6 bases, and 11 bases lay outside the gene matches.

J is TRBJ1-1 and V is TRBV4-3; 9 bases fit TRBD1. V gave up 4 bases and J gave up 4 bases; unmatched junction bases: 7. CDR1 LGHNA and CDR2 YSLEER come from the germline V gene. The CDR3 runs 15 residues. CDR3 nucleotides: TGCGCCAGCAGCCGGTCGGGACAGGGCGGCACTGAAGCTTTCTTT. Protein: CASSRSGQGGTEAFF.

V gene TRBV6-5 combines with J gene TRBJ2-2; 9 bases line up with TRBD1. Germline trimming cut 5 bases from V and 3 bases from J; bases unmatched to any gene: 1. Germline loops: CDR1 MNHEY, CDR2 SVGAGI. This CDR3 contains 14 residues. The DNA for the CDR3 is TGTGCCAGCAGTGACAGGGGGGACACCGGGGAGCTGTTTTTT. Its translation is CASSDRGDTGELFF.